This TCR beta chain was recorded in a study of OX40 agonist ivuxolimab in advanced cancers. Data came from immunoSEQ multiplex PCR; TCRdb stores just in-frame clones and leaves some out. Here the sample spans approximately 60,000 clones, almost 95% being singletons. CDR3 length equals 9 residues. The V end lost 8 bases, the J end lost 9 bases, and 8 bases lay between the germline ends. The germline V gene encodes CDR1 MNHEY and CDR2 SVGAGI. The sequenced sample was CD4+ or CD8+ T cells sorted from blood, obtained in a trial of the OX40 agonist ivuxolimab. The chain links TRBV6-5 to TRBJ2-7; D may be TRBD1 or TRBD2 (5 bases each). This receptor was obtained from an adult with an advanced solid tumor such as melanoma, head and neck, liver or kidney cancer. CDR3 residues: CASGGLQYF. The CDR3 coding sequence is TGTGCCAGCGGGGGATTGCAGTACTTC.